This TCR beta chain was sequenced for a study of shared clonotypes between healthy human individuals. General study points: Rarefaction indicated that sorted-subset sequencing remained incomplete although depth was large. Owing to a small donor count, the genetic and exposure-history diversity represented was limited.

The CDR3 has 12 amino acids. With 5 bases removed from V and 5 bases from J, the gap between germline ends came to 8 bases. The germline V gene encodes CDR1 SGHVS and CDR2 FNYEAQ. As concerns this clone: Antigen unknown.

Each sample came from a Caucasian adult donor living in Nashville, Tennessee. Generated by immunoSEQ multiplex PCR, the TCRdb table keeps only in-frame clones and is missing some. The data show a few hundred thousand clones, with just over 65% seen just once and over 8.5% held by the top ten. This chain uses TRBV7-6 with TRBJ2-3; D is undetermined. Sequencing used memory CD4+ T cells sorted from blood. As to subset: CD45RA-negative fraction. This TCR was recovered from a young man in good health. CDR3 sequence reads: CASSPMVDTQYF. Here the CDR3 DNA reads TGTGCCAGCAGCCCCATGGTAGATACGCAGTATTTT.